A selection of T cell receptor beta chains follows, all from one sample in a study of beta chain features in type 1 diabetes. Assay used: immunoSEQ multiplex PCR; TCRdb lists only in-frame clones, some missing. The table records 300,000 or so clones, over 11% of them present only once. Material for sequencing was naive CD4+ T cells from blood. All receptors come from a man aged 25-45 years with type 1 diabetes. Each CDR3 is given with its conserved first and last residue. The order of the fields is V gene, CDR3 length, clone size, D gene, J gene, CDR3 DNA, CDR3 protein. A D gene is named only where the DNA matches it firmly. The size entry is marked missing in some rows and otherwise reads once, few, many or a size class.

TRBV2,16,few,.,TRBJ1-5,TGTGCCAGCAGTCTACATCACGGGGACTTAAATCAGCCCCAGCATTTT,CASSLHHGDLNQPQHF
TRBV10-3,14,.,TRBD2,TRBJ2-5,TGTGCCACAAACTTAGCGGGAGGGCAAGAGACCCAGTACTTC,CATNLAGGQETQYF
TRBV11-2,15,.,.,TRBJ2-1,TGTGCCAGCAGCTCCCGCGGGAATCGGGGGAATGAGCAGTTCTTC,CASSSRGNRGNEQFF
TRBV7-3,15,.,TRBD2,TRBJ2-1,TGTGCCAGCAGCTCCAATAGCGGGAGTGACAATGAGCAGTTCTTC,CASSSNSGSDNEQFF
TRBV5-1,14,few,TRBD1,TRBJ2-3,TGCGCCAGTTTCGCGGGACAGGGGCCAGATACGCAGTATTTT,CASFAGQGPDTQYF
TRBV7-2,15,.,TRBD2,TRBJ2-1,TGTGCCAGCAGCTTTGATCTAGCGGGAGACAATGAGCAGTTCTTC,CASSFDLAGDNEQFF
TRBV18,16,.,TRBD2,TRBJ2-7,TGTGCCAGCTCACCAAGATCACTAGCGTTTGCCTACGAGCAGTACTTC,CASSPRSLAFAYEQYF
TRBV18,13,.,.,TRBJ1-5,TGTGCCAGCTCGGAGGGCCGAGGACAGCCCCAGCATTTT,CASSEGRGQPQHF
TRBV28,15,few,.,TRBJ1-4,TGTGCCAGCAGTTCGGGACGGACCAGGGGTGAAAAACTGTTTTTT,CASSSGRTRGEKLFF
TRBV15,15,few,.,TRBJ2-7,TGTGCCACCAGCAGAGACAGGGGTTCCGCCTACGAGCAGTACTTC,CATSRDRGSAYEQYF
TRBV30,12,few,.,TRBJ2-5,TGTGCCTGGAGTGTACGAGAGGGGACCCAGTACTTC,CAWSVREGTQYF
TRBV28,14,.,TRBD1,TRBJ2-3,TGTGCCAGCAGTCCAGGGGGCCCCACAGATACGCAGTATTTT,CASSPGGPTDTQYF
TRBV28,12,.,.,TRBJ2-1,TGTGCCAGCAGCCTGGACACGAATGAGCAGTTCTTC,CASSLDTNEQFF
TRBV5-1,16,.,TRBD1,TRBJ2-1,TGCGCCAGCAGCCCATACAGACAGGGCTCCTACAATGAGCAGTTCTTC,CASSPYRQGSYNEQFF
TRBV9,13,few,.,TRBJ1-5,TGTGCCAGCAGCAAACAGGGAGACCAGCCCCAGCATTTT,CASSKQGDQPQHF
TRBV28,16,.,TRBD1,TRBJ1-1,TGTGCCAGCGGTACCGGGACAGGATCCATGAACACTGAAGCTTTCTTT,CASGTGTGSMNTEAFF
TRBV28,12,.,.,TRBJ1-1,TGTGCCAGCACCCGACAGGACACTGAAGCTTTCTTT,CASTRQDTEAFF
TRBV7-9,14,.,.,TRBJ2-3,TGTGCCAGCAGCGCCGCCACTAGTACAGATACGCAGTATTTT,CASSAATSTDTQYF
TRBV7-2,16,few,TRBD2,TRBJ2-7,TGTGCCAGCAGCTTAGCCGCGACTAGCGGATCCTACGAGCAGTACTTC,CASSLAATSGSYEQYF
TRBV7-3,16,few,.,TRBJ1-1,TGTGCCAGCAGCCCCCACGATCGGCTAGAGAACACTGAAGCTTTCTTT,CASSPHDRLENTEAFF
TRBV5-4,16,.,.,TRBJ2-5,TGTGCCAGCAGTTCATCCTGGAACCGGGTTGAAGAGACCCAGTACTTC,CASSSSWNRVEETQYF
TRBV15,14,.,.,TRBJ2-7,TGTGCCACCAGCAGAGAACAGGGATCCTACGAGCAGTACTTC,CATSREQGSYEQYF
TRBV28,12,.,.,TRBJ2-2,TGTGCCAGCAGTTCCCCGGGTGGGGAGCTGTTTTTT,CASSSPGGELFF
TRBV5-5,15,few,TRBD1,TRBJ1-2,TGTGCCAGCAGCTGGACAGGGGATATAGGCTATGGCTACACCTTC,CASSWTGDIGYGYTF
TRBV27,18,few,TRBD2,TRBJ2-3,TGTGCCAGCAGACTTCCCGGGACTAGCGCTATCAGCACAGATACGCAGTATTTT,CASRLPGTSAISTDTQYF